This TCR beta chain was found in a study of shared clonotypes between healthy human individuals. General study points: Sequencing of the sorted subsets was shown by rarefaction to be incomplete despite large depth.

Genomic DNA per cell subset filled all wells of several immunoSEQ plates. Data came from immunoSEQ multiplex PCR; TCRdb stores just in-frame clones and leaves some out. The table has roughly 530,000 clones, 90% to 96% seen once. In this sample, this clone turned up a few times. Its matching antigen is unknown. CDR3 length: 13 amino acids. Trimming pared 3 bases from V and 6 bases from J, leaving 12 bases between. Germline V gene data show CDR1 as GTSNPN and CDR2 as SVGIG (reference sequence). The material sequenced was naive CD4+ T cells sorted from blood. Subset noted: CD45RA+ positively selected. The receptor was derived from a woman younger than 45 in good health. The chain employs TRBV30 and TRBJ2-1; D is perhaps TRBD1 (6 bases). The DNA for the CDR3 is TGTGCCTGGAGCACGCAGGGGCTCAATGAGCAGTTCTTC. Its protein product is CAWSTQGLNEQFF.